One sample yielded the 4 T cell receptor beta chains listed below, sequenced in a study of T cells in Graves' hyperthyroidism and ophthalmopathy. It was RNA transcripts that yielded the amplified TCR beta CDR3 regions. Using the HTBI primer set, a first-round RT-PCR was run on the TCR CDR3. MiXCR, applied by TCRdb to the multiplex PCR reads, yields one record per CDR3 protein. The table lists hundreds of thousands of distinct CDR3 sequences, around 15% of them singletons, with 4.3% in the top ten. The sequencing input was blood. These receptors were taken from a woman aged 40 to 50 with Graves' ophthalmopathy.

This clonotype was seen ten or more times. The V call is TRBV12-3 or TRBV12-4, the J call TRBJ2-7; 7 positions match TRBD1. The CDR3 loop spans 12 amino acids. The V gene end was trimmed by 6 bases and the J gene end by 5 bases; junction bases not matched to a gene: 4. The CDR3 is CASRPDRDEQYF. CDR3 DNA: TGTGCCAGCAGACCCGACAGGGACGAGCAGTACTTC.

In this sample, this clonotype turned up many times. The rearrangement links TRBV28 to TRBJ1-1; tentatively, D is TRBD1 (6 bases). Between the trimmed V and J ends, which lost 2 bases and 5 bases, there was a span of 24 bases. Germline loops: CDR1 MDHEN, CDR2 SYDVKM. This CDR3 is 18 amino acids long. CDR3 protein: CASSLGGWTVWLGTEAFF. CDR3 bases: TGTGCCAGCAGTTTAGGGGGGTGGACAGTCTGGTTGGGGACTGAAGCTTTCTTT.

This clonotype appeared once. This chain uses TRBV11-2 with TRBJ2-7; 10 positions agree with TRBD2. Trimming cost V 0 bases and J 0 bases; bases outside gene matches: 2. The CDR3 is 16 residues long. Germline lookup yields CDR1 SGHAT and CDR2 FQNNGV. The CDR3 DNA reads TGTGCCAGCAGCTTAGACCCTAGCGGGAGCTCCTACGAGCAGTACTTC. Its protein is CASSLDPSGSSYEQYF. Full variable domain (rest looked up from reference TRBV11-2 and TRBJ2-7): EAGVAQSPRYKIIEKRQSVAFWCNPISGHATLYWYQQILGQGPKLLIQFQNNGVVDDSQLPKDRFSAERLKGVDSTLKIQPAKLEDSAVYLCASSLDPSGSSYEQYFGPGTRLTVT.

The J gene is TRBJ2-7, the V gene TRBV6-2 or TRBV6-3; TRBD2 aligns across 8 bases. J gave up 1 base and V 7 bases, and 9 bases lay outside the gene matches. The CDR3 has 15 residues. CDR1 and CDR2 from the germline V gene are MNHEY and SVGEGT. The chain's CDR3 is CASKESSGHSYEQYF. CDR3 nucleotides: TGTGCCAGCAAGGAATCTAGCGGGCATTCCTACGAGCAGTACTTC.